This TCR beta chain came from a study of OX40 agonist ivuxolimab in advanced cancers. Background on the study: Ivuxolimab, an antibody that agonizes OX40 (CD134), was administered to the patients. The study's findings and limits: More expanded clones were seen, on average, in CD8+ T cells than in CD4+. At doses 0.1 to 3.0 mg/kg, CD4+ and CD8+ clones expanded.

Worth noting for this clone: As yet, its antigen is unknown.

Only in-frame clones appear in the TCRdb table, and some are missing; sequencing was by immunoSEQ multiplex PCR. Altogether fewer than 15,000 clones are present, about 90% being singletons, with the ten largest covering roughly two thirds. V lost 7 bases and J lost 7; bases outside the gene matches: 13. The CDR3 has 15 residues. Germline CDR1 and CDR2: SQVTM and ANQGSEA. Enrollment shut out patients with autoimmune disease history or systemic immunosuppression. The sample was CD4+ or CD8+ T cells sorted from blood, taken in a trial of the OX40 agonist ivuxolimab. The source is an adult with an advanced solid tumor such as melanoma, head and neck, liver or kidney cancer. The genes are TRBV29-1 and TRBJ2-3; 11 bases match TRBD2. CDR3 coding DNA: TGCAGCGCGATAGCGGGGGGGCCGATTGGAAATACGCAGTATTTT. Its translation is CSAIAGGPIGNTQYF.